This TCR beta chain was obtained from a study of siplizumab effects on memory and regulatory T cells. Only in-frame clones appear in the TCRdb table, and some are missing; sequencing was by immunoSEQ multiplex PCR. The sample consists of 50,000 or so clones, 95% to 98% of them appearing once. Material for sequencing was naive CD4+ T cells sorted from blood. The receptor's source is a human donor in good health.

The CDR3 here is CASSSWTGRVGEQYF. As DNA, the CDR3 is TGTGCCAGCAGTTCATGGACAGGGAGGGTCGGCGAGCAGTACTTC. The chain joins TRBV27 to TRBJ2-7; TRBD1 might be the D (8 bases). V lost 4 bases, J lost 6 bases, and 19 bases lay in between. The CDR3 length is 15 residues. The V gene's germline CDR1 is MNHEY and CDR2 SMNVEV (reference sequence).